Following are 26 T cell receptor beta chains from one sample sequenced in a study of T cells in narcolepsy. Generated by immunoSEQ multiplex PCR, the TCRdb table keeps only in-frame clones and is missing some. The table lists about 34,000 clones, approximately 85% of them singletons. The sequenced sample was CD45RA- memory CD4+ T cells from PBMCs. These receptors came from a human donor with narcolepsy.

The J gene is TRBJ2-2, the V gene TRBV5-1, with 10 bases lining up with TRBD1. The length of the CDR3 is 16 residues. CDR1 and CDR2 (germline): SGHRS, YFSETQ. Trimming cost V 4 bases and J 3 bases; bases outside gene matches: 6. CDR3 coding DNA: TGCGCCAGCAGCACCGACAGGGGGCGGGACACCGGGGAGCTGTTTTTT. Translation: CASSTDRGRDTGELFF.

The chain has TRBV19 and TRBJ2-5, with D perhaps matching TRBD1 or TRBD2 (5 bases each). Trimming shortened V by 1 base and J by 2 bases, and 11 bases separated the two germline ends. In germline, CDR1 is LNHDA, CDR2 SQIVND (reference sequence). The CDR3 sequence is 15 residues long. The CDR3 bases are TGTGCCAGTAGTATAGTAGAGGGGAAACAAGAGACCCAGTACTTC. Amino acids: CASSIVEGKQETQYF.

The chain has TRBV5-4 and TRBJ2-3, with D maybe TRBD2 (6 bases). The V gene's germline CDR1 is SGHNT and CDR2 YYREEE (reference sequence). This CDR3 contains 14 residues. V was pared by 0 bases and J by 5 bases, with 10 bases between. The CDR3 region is CASSLVQEGDTQYF. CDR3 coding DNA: TGTGCCAGCAGCTTGGTACAGGAGGGAGATACGCAGTATTTT.

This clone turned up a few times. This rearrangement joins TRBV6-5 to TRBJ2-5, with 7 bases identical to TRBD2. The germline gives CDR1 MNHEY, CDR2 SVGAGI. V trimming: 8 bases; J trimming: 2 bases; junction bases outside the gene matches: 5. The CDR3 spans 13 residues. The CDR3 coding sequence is TGTGCCAGCTCACTAGCGCCGCAAGAGACCCAGTACTTC. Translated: CASSLAPQETQYF.

The CDR3 sequence: CASRRSGSLNSPLHF. The CDR3 DNA reads as TGCGCCAGCAGGCGGTCAGGGAGTCTAAATTCACCCCTCCACTTT. The chain is built from TRBV5-1 and TRBJ1-6; weak D call: TRBD1 (5 bases). V lost 5 bases and J 7 bases, leaving 16 bases between the germline ends. This CDR3 has 15 amino acids. Germline V lookup: CDR1 SGHRS, CDR2 YFSETQ. The whole variable domain, filled in from reference TRBV5-1 and TRBJ1-6, reads KAGVTQTPRYLIKTRGQQVTLSCSPISGHRSVSWYQQTPGQGLQFLFEYFSETQRNKGNFPGRFSGRQFSNSRSEMNVSTLELGDSALYLCASRRSGSLNSPLHFGNGTRLTVT.

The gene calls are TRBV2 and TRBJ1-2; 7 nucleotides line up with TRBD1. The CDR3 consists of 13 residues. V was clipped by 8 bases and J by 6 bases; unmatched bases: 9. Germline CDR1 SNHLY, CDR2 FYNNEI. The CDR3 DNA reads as TGTGCCAGCGGGCTCAGGACAGGCGATGGCTACACCTTC. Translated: CASGLRTGDGYTF.

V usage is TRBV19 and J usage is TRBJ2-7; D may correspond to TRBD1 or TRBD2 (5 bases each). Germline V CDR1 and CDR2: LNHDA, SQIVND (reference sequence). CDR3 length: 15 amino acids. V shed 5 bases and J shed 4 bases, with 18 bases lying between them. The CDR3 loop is CASSLLGRGSYEQYF. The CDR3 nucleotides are TGTGCCAGTAGTCTCCTGGGACGGGGTAGTTACGAGCAGTACTTC.

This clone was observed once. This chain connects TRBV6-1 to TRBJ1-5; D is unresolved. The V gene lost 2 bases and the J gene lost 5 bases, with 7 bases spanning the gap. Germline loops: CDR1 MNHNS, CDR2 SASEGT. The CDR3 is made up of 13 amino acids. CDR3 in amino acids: CASSETEDQPQHF. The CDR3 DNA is TGTGCCAGCAGTGAAACAGAGGATCAGCCCCAGCATTTT.

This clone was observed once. The CDR3 nucleotides are TGTGCCAGCAGTGGCGGGGGAGGACGCGAGCAGTACTTC. Its protein product is CASSGGGGREQYF. V gene TRBV7-9 combines with J gene TRBJ2-7, with 7 bases lining up with TRBD2. The length of the CDR3 is 13 residues. With V trimmed by 6 bases and J by 6 bases, 8 bases remained unmatched. CDR1 is SEHNR, CDR2 FQNEAQ, per germline (reference sequence).

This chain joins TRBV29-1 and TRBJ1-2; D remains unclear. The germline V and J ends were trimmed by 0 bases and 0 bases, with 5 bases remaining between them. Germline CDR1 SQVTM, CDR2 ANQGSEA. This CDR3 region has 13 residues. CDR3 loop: CSVEETPNYGYTF. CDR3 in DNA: TGCAGCGTTGAAGAGACACCTAACTATGGCTACACCTTC.

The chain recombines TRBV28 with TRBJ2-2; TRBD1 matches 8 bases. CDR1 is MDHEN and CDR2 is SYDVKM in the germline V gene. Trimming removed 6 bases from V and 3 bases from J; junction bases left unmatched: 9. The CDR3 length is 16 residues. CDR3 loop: CASSRRTGSDTGELFF. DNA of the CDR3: TGTGCCAGCAGCCGCCGGACAGGGAGCGACACCGGGGAGCTGTTTTTT.

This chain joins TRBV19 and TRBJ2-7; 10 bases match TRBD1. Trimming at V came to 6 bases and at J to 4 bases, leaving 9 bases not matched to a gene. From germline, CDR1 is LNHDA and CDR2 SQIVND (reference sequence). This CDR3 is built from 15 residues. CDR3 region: CASSLRQGASYEQYF. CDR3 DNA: TGTGCCAGTAGCCTTCGACAGGGGGCTAGTTACGAGCAGTACTTC.

CDR3 region: CASSLLSGGNQPQHF. The CDR3 DNA is TGTGCCAGCAGTTTATTATCGGGGGGGAATCAGCCCCAGCATTTT. The genes are TRBV28 and TRBJ1-5; tentative D call: TRBD1 (5 bases). V was cut by 1 base and J by 4 bases, with 11 bases left in between. The CDR3 runs to 15 residues. The germline CDR1 and CDR2 sequences are MDHEN and SYDVKM.

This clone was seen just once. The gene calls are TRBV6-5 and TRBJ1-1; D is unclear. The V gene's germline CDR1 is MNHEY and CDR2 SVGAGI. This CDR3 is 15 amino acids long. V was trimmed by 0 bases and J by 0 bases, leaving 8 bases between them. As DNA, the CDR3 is TGTGCCAGCAGTTACTCAGTCAGCATGAACACTGAAGCTTTCTTT. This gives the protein CASSYSVSMNTEAFF.

The CDR3, as DNA: TGTGCCAGCAGCCGCGAGTTCAACACTGAAGCTTTCTTT. It translates to CASSREFNTEAFF. The chain carries TRBV7-9 and TRBJ1-1; D is unclear. This CDR3 is 13 amino acids long. V lost 5 bases and J 2 bases, leaving 9 bases between the germline ends. Germline values: CDR1 SEHNR, CDR2 FQNEAQ (reference sequence).

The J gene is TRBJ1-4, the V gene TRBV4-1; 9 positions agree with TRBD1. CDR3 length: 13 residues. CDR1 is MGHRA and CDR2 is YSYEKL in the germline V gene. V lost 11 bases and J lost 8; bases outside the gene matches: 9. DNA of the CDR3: TGCGCCTCCAGGACAGGGGATTCCGAAAAACTGTTTTTT. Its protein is CASRTGDSEKLFF.

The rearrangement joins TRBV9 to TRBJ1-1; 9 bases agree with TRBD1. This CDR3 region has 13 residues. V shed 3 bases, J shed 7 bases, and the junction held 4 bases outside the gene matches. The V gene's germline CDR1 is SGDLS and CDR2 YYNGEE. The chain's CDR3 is CASSGRTGVEAFF. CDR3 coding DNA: TGTGCCAGCAGCGGCCGGACAGGGGTTGAAGCTTTCTTT.

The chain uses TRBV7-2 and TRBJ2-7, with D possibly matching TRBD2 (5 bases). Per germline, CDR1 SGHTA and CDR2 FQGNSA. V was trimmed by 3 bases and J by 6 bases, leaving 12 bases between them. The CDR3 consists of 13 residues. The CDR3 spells CASSFTEGSEQYF. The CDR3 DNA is TGTGCCAGCAGCTTCACCGAGGGAAGCGAGCAGTACTTC.

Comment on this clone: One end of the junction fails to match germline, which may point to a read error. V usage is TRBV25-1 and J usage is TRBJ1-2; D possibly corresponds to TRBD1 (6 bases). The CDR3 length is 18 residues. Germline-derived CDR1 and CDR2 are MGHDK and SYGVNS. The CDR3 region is CASCESGAGPRRGYGYTF. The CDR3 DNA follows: TGTGCCAGCTGTGAATCGGGGGCGGGGCCCCGCCGGGGCTATGGCTACACCTTC.

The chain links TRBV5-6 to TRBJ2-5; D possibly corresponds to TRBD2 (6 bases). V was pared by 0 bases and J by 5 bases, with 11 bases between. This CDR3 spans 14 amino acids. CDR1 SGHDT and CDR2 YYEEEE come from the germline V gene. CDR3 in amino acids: CASSLEGLAETQYF. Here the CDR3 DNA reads TGTGCCAGCAGCTTGGAGGGGCTAGCGGAGACCCAGTACTTC.

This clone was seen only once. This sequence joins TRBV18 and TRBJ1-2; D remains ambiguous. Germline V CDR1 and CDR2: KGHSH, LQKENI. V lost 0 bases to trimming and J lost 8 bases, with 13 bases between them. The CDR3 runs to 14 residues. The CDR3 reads CASSPPTPDVGYTF. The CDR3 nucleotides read TGTGCCAGCTCACCACCCACCCCCGACGTCGGCTACACCTTC.

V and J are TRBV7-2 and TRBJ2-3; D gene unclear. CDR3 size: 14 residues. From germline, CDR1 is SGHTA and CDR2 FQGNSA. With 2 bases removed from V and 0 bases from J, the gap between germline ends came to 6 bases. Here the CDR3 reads CASSLQSSTDTQYF. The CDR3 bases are TGTGCCAGCAGCTTACAATCTAGCACAGATACGCAGTATTTT.

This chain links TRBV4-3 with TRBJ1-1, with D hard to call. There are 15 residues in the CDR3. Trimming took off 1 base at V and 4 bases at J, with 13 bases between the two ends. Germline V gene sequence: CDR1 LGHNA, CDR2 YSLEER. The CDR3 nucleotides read TGCGCCAGCAGCCAAGCCGCCCGGTTGGGCACTGAAGCTTTCTTT. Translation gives CASSQAARLGTEAFF.

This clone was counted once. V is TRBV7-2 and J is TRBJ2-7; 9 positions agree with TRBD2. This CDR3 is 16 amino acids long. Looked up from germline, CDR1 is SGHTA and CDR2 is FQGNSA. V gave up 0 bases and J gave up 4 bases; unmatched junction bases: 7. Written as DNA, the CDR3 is TGTGCCAGCAGCTTAGCGTCGGCTAGCGGGATGTACGAGCAGTACTTC. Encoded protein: CASSLASASGMYEQYF.

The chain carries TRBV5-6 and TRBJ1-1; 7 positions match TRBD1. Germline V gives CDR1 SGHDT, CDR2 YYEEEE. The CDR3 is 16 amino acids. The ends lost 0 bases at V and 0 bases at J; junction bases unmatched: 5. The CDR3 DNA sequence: TGTGCCAGCAGCTTGGTACAACAGGGGATGAACACTGAAGCTTTCTTT. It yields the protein CASSLVQQGMNTEAFF.

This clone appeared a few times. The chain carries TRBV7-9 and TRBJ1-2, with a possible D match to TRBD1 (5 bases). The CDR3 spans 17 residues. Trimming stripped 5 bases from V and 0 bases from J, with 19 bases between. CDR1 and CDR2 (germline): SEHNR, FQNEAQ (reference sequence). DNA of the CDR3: TGTGCCAGCAGCCAAGGACACCGGCGGGAGACTAACTATGGCTACACCTTC. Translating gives CASSQGHRRETNYGYTF.